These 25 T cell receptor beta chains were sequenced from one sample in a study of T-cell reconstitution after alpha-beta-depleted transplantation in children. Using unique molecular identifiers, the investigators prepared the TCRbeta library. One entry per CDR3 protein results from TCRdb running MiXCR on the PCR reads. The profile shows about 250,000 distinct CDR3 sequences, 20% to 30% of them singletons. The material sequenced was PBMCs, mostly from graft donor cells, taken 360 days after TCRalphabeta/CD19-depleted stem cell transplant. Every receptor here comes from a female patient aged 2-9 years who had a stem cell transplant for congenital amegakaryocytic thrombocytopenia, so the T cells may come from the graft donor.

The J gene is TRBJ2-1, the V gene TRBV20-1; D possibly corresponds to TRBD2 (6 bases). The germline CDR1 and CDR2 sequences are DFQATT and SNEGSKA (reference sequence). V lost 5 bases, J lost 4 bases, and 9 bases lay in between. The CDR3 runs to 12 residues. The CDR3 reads CSAFRGYNEQFF. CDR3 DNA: TGCAGTGCTTTCCGGGGGTACAATGAGCAGTTCTTC.

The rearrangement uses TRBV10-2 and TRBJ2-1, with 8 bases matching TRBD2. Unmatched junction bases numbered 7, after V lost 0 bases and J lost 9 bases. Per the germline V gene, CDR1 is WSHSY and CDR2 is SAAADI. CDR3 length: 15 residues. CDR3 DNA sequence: TGCGCCAGCAGTGAGTCGTTAGCGGGGTGGGCTGAGCAGTTCTTC. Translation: CASSESLAGWAEQFF.

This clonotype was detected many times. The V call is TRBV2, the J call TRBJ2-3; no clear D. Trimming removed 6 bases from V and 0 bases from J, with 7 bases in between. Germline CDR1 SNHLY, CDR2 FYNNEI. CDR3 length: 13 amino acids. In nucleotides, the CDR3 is TGTGCCAGCAGCCAGGAGAGCACAGATACGCAGTATTTT. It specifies CASSQESTDTQYF.

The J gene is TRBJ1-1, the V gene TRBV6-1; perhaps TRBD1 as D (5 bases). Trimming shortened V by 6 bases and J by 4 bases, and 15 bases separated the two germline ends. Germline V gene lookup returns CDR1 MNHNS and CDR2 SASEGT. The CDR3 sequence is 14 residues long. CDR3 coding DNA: TGTGCCAGCAGCGCGGGACGGGGTGTCACTGAAGCTTTCTTT. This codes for CASSAGRGVTEAFF.

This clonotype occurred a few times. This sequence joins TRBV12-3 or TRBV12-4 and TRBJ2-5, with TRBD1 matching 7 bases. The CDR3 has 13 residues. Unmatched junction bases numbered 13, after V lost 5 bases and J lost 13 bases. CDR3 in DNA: TGTGCCAGCAGTCCGGGGACAGCCACCCCCAGGTACTTC. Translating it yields CASSPGTATPRYF.

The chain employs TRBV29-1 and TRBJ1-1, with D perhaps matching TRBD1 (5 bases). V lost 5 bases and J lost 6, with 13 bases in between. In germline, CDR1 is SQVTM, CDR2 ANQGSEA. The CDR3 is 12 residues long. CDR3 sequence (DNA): TGCAGCGTTAGGGGACTAGGGGCTGAAGCTTTCTTT. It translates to CSVRGLGAEAFF.

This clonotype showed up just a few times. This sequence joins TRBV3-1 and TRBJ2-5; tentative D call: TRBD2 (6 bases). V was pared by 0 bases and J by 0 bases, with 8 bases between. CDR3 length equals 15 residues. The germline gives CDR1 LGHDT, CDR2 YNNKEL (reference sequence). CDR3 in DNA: TGTGCCAGCAGCCAAGAGGAGGGGAACCAAGAGACCCAGTACTTC. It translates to CASSQEEGNQETQYF.

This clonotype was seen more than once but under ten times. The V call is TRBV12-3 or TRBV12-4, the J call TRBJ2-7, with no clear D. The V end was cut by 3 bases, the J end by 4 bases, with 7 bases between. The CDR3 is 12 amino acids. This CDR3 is CASSFADYEQYF. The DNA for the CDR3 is TGTGCCAGCAGTTTTGCGGATTACGAGCAGTACTTC.

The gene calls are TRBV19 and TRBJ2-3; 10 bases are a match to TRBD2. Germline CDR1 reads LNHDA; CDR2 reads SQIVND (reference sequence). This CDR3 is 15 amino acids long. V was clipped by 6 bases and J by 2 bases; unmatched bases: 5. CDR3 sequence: CASSGLAAFTDTQYF. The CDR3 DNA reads TGTGCCAGTAGCGGACTAGCGGCATTCACAGATACGCAGTATTTT.

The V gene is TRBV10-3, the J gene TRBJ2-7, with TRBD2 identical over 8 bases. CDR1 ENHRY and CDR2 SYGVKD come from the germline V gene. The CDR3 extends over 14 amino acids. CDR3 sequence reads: CASTRPGGGYEQYF. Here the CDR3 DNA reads TGTGCTTCTACTAGGCCGGGGGGGGGGTACGAGCAGTACTTC.

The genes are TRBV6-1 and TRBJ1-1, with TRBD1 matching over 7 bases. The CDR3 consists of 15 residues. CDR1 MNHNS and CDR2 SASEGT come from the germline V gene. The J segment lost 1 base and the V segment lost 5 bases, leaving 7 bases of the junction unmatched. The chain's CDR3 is CASSKRQGENTEAFF. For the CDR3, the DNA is TGTGCCAGCAGTAAAAGACAGGGAGAGAACACTGAAGCTTTCTTT.

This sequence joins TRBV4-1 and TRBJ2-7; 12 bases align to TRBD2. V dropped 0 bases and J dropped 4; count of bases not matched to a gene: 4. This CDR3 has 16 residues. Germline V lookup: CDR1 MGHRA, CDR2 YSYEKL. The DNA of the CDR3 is TGCGCCAGCAGCCAAGATTCAGGACTAGCGGGATACGAGCAGTACTTC. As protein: CASSQDSGLAGYEQYF.

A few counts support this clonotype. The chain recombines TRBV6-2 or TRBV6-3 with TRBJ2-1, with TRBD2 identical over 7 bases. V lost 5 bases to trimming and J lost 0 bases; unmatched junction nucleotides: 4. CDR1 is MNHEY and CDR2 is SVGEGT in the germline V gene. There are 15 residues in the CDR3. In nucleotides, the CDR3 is TGTGCCAGCAGTACTAGCGTTTACTCCTACAATGAGCAGTTCTTC. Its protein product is CASSTSVYSYNEQFF.

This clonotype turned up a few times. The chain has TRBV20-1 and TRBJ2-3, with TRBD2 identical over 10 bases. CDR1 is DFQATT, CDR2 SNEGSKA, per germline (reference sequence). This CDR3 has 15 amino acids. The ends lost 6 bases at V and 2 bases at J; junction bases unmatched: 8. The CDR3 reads CSAQRTSGITDTQYF. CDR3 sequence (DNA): TGCAGTGCCCAAAGGACTAGCGGTATCACAGATACGCAGTATTTT.

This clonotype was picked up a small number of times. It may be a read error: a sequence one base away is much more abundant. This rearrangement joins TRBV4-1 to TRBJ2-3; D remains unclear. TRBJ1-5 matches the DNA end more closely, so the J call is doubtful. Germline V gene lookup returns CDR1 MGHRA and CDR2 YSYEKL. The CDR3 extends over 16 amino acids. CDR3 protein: CASSQASGVFTDTQHF. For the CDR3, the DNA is TGCGCCAGCAGCCAAGCTAGCGGGGTATTCACAGATACGCAGCATTTT.

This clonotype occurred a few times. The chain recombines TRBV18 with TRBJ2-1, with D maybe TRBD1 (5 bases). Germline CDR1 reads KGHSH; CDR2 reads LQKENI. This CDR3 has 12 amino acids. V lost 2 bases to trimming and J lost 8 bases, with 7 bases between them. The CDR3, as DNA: TGTGCCAGCTCACCAGCAGGGTATGAGCAGTTCTTC. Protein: CASSPAGYEQFF.

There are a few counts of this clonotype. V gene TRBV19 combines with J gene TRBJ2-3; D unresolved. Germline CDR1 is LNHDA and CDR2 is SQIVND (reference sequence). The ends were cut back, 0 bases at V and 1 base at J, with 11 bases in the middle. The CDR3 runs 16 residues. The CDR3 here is CASSIDLEARTDTQYF. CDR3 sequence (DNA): TGTGCCAGTAGTATAGATCTCGAGGCCCGCACAGATACGCAGTATTTT.

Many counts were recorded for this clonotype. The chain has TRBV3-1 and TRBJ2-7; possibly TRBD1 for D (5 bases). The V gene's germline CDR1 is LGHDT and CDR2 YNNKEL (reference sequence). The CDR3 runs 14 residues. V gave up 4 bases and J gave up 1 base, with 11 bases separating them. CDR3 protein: CASSLRQRSYEQYF. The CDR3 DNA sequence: TGTGCCAGCAGCCTCCGACAGCGTTCCTACGAGCAGTACTTC.

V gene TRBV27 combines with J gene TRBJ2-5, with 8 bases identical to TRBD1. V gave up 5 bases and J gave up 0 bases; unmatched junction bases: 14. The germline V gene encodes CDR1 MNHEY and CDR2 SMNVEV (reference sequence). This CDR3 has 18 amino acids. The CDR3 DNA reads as TGTGCCAGCAGTCTCACCCGACAGGGGCCATCGTACCAAGAGACCCAGTACTTC. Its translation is CASSLTRQGPSYQETQYF.

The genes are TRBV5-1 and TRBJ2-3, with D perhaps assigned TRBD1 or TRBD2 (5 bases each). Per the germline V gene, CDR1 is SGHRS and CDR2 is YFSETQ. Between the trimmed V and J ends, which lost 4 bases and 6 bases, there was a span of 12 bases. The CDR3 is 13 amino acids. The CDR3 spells CASSRDLGDTQYF. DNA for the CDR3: TGCGCCAGCAGCCGGGACCTAGGGGATACGCAGTATTTT.

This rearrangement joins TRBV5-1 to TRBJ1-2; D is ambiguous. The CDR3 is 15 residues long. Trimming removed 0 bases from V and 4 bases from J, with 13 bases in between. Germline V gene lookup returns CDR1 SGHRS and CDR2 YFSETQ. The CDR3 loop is CASSLAMEKGYGYTF. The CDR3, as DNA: TGCGCCAGCAGCTTGGCCATGGAGAAAGGCTATGGCTACACCTTC. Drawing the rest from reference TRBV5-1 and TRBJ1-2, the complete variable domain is KAGVTQTPRYLIKTRGQQVTLSCSPISGHRSVSWYQQTPGQGLQFLFEYFSETQRNKGNFPGRFSGRQFSNSRSEMNVSTLELGDSALYLCASSLAMEKGYGYTFGSGTRLTVV.

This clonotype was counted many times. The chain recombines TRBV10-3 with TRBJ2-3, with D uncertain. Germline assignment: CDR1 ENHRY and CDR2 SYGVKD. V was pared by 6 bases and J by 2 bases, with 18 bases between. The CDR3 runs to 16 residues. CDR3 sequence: CAISKTVGSPTDTQYF. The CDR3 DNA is TGTGCCATCAGCAAAACCGTCGGATCCCCCACAGATACGCAGTATTTT.

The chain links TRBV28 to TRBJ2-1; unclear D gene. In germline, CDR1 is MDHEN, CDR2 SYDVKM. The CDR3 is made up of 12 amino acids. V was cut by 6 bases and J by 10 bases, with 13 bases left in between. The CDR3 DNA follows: TGTGCCAGCAGGACCCCCGTTGGGGAGCAGTTCTTC. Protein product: CASRTPVGEQFF.

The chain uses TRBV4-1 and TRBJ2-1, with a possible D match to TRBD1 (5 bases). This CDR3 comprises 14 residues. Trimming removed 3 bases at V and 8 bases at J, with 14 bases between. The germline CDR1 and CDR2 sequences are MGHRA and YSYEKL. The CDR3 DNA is TGCGCCAGCAGCCACCTGAAGGGGCCGGATGAGCAGTTCTTC. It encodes CASSHLKGPDEQFF.

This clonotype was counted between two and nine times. The CDR3 reads CASSWILAGGPGEQFF. For the CDR3, the DNA is TGCGCCAGCAGCTGGATACTAGCGGGGGGGCCTGGTGAGCAGTTCTTC. V usage is TRBV5-1 and J usage is TRBJ2-1; TRBD2 agrees at 13 bases. V lost 3 bases, J lost 9 bases, and 9 bases stayed unmatched. Germline CDR1 is SGHRS and CDR2 is YFSETQ. This CDR3 contains 16 residues. Full variable domain (remainder filled in from reference TRBV5-1 and TRBJ2-1): KAGVTQTPRYLIKTRGQQVTLSCSPISGHRSVSWYQQTPGQGLQFLFEYFSETQRNKGNFPGRFSGRQFSNSRSEMNVSTLELGDSALYLCASSWILAGGPGEQFFGPGTRLTVL.